The 7 T cell receptor beta chains reported below all come from one sample, sequenced in a study of cytomegalovirus exposure and HLA in healthy donors. The study ran its PCR with 60 Vbeta and 13 Jbeta primers. The protocol was immunoSEQ multiplex PCR, while the TCRdb copy is restricted to in-frame clones and leaves out a portion. The table includes 130,000 or so clones, approximately 78% detected once. Material for sequencing was PBMCs. The receptors were gathered from a woman aged 40 to 55 in good health and CMV-seronegative.

The table lists this clone with a few counts. V gene TRBV7-9 combines with J gene TRBJ2-5, with D possibly matching TRBD1 (6 bases). This CDR3 has 15 residues. Between the trimmed V and J ends, which lost 5 bases and 2 bases, there was a span of 15 bases. Germline CDR1 is SEHNR and CDR2 is FQNEAQ (reference sequence). CDR3: CASSQEWGLQETQYF. In DNA, the CDR3 is TGTGCCAGCAGCCAAGAATGGGGGCTACAAGAGACCCAGTACTTC. The whole variable domain, filled in from reference TRBV7-9 and TRBJ2-5, reads DTGVSQNPRHKITKRGQNVTFRCDPISEHNRLYWYRQTLGQGPEFLTYFQNEAQLEKSRLLSDRFSAERPKGSFSTLEIQRTEQGDSAMYLCASSQEWGLQETQYFGPGTRLLVL.

The chain combines TRBV5-1 with TRBJ2-5, with D tentatively TRBD1 (5 bases). The DNA end is more similar to TRBJ2-7, so the J call may be wrong. This CDR3 comprises 14 residues. CDR1 and CDR2 from the germline V gene are SGHRS and YFSETQ. The DNA for the CDR3 is TGCGCCAGCAGCTTGACTACAGGCTCCTACGAGCAGTACTTC. It yields the protein CASSLTTGSYEQYF.

The rearrangement joins TRBV7-2 to TRBJ1-2, with TRBD1 as a possible D gene (6 bases). The germline CDR1 and CDR2 sequences are SGHTA and FQGNSA. Trimming shortened V by 5 bases and J by 8 bases, and 21 bases separated the two germline ends. The CDR3 is made up of 15 amino acids. The DNA for the CDR3 is TGTGCCAGCAGCCCACATGGTGTCGGGGGGCAAGGCTACACCTTC. The encoded protein is CASSPHGVGGQGYTF.

Only a few counts were recorded for this clone. The chain carries TRBV28 and TRBJ2-3; TRBD2 is a possible D gene (5 bases). Trimming shortened V by 0 bases and J by 0 bases, and 13 bases separated the two germline ends. Germline V gene lookup returns CDR1 MDHEN and CDR2 SYDVKM. There are 17 residues in the CDR3. The CDR3 DNA follows: TGTGCCAGCAGTTTATGGGACTCACTCTCTAGCACAGATACGCAGTATTTT. Its translation: CASSLWDSLSSTDTQYF.

The chain has TRBV28 and TRBJ1-2; D is undetermined. Trimming removed 4 bases at V and 4 bases at J, with 13 bases between. CDR3 length: 14 residues. CDR1 is MDHEN and CDR2 is SYDVKM in the germline V gene. In DNA, the CDR3 is TGTGCCAGCAGTTGGCGGGGTCTCCTCTATGGCTACACCTTC. Protein sequence: CASSWRGLLYGYTF.

The chain has TRBV5-1 and TRBJ2-7; 8 nucleotides line up with TRBD1. The CDR3 contains 16 residues. V lost 3 bases and J lost 4; bases outside the gene matches: 12. CDR1 is SGHRS, CDR2 YFSETQ, per germline. CDR3 region: CASSWGPRGRAYEQYF. The CDR3 DNA sequence: TGCGCCAGCAGCTGGGGTCCCAGGGGGCGCGCTTACGAGCAGTACTTC. The entire variable domain, with the rest obtained from reference TRBV5-1 and TRBJ2-7, is as follows: KAGVTQTPRYLIKTRGQQVTLSCSPISGHRSVSWYQQTPGQGLQFLFEYFSETQRNKGNFPGRFSGRQFSNSRSEMNVSTLELGDSALYLCASSWGPRGRAYEQYFGPGTRLTVT.

V usage is TRBV7-2 and J usage is TRBJ2-1, with 11 bases aligning to TRBD2. Germline trimming cut 4 bases from V and 5 bases from J; bases unmatched to any gene: 7. The CDR3 has 16 amino acids. Germline V CDR1 and CDR2: SGHTA, FQGNSA. The CDR3 coding sequence is TGTGCCAGCAGCTCGCCCGGGACTAGCGGTGACAATGAGCAGTTCTTC. Translating it yields CASSSPGTSGDNEQFF.